A single sample gave rise to the 9 T cell receptor beta chains below, sequenced in a study of cytomegalovirus exposure and HLA in healthy donors. Vbeta (60) and Jbeta (13) primers were used in the PCR. The method was immunoSEQ multiplex PCR; TCRdb's version includes in-frame clones alone and lacks a portion of them. This sample has under 130,000 clones; roughly 80% occur once, and the top ten carry 6.5% to 7%. The sample comprised PBMCs. These TCRs come from a man younger than 45 in good health and CMV-seropositive.

Note on this clone: The junction does not match germline at one end; this may be a read error. The genes are TRBV6-1 and TRBJ2-6, with TRBD1 matching over 10 bases. The CDR3 covers 18 residues. CDR1 MNHNS and CDR2 SASEGT come from the germline V gene. The CDR3 is CASSALGQGGAGASVLTF. The DNA of the CDR3 is TGTGCCAGCAGTGCCTTAGGACAGGGGGGGGCTGGGGCCAGCGTCCTGACTTTC.

The chain joins TRBV30 to TRBJ2-3; D is undetermined. Germline lookup yields CDR1 GTSNPN and CDR2 SVGIG (reference sequence). V was clipped by 2 bases and J by 0 bases, with 6 bases between them. The CDR3 runs to 13 residues. CDR3 bases: TGTGCCTGGAGTCTCTCCAGCACAGATACGCAGTATTTT. Encoded protein: CAWSLSSTDTQYF.

This chain links TRBV6-1 with TRBJ1-1, with no clear D. Germline V gene sequence: CDR1 MNHNS, CDR2 SASEGT. This CDR3 has 14 residues. Deletions cut 4 bases from V and 6 bases from J, with 15 bases between. The CDR3, as DNA: TGTGCCAGCAGTGGGCACGGAGGACGCGCTGAAGCTTTCTTT. This encodes CASSGHGGRAEAFF.

This chain connects TRBV27 to TRBJ1-2; a possible D gene is TRBD1 (6 bases). The CDR3 loop spans 15 amino acids. CDR1 and CDR2 (germline): MNHEY, SMNVEV (reference sequence). Trimming cost V 5 bases and J 2 bases, with 15 bases left between them. DNA for the CDR3: TGTGCCAGCAGTCGAGGGGGTTGGGCGAACTATGGCTACACCTTC. Residues: CASSRGGWANYGYTF.

The chain couples TRBV6-1 to TRBJ1-5; D remains ambiguous. The CDR3 is made up of 15 amino acids. Per the germline V gene, CDR1 is MNHNS and CDR2 is SASEGT. V was clipped by 7 bases and J by 6 bases, with 19 bases between them. CDR3 protein: CASTPRRSMFQPQHF. For the CDR3, the DNA is TGTGCCAGCACCCCCCGCAGGTCGATGTTTCAGCCCCAGCATTTT.

This chain connects TRBV7-9 to TRBJ2-3; 7 nucleotides match TRBD2. From germline, CDR1 is SEHNR and CDR2 FQNEAQ (reference sequence). V was clipped by 11 bases and J by 3 bases; unmatched bases: 5. CDR3 length equals 12 residues. CDR3 residues: CALGEGTDTQYF. The CDR3 nucleotides are TGTGCCCTCGGGGAGGGGACAGATACGCAGTATTTT.

This clone was counted only a few times. The rearrangement joins TRBV6-1 to TRBJ2-1; 8 nucleotides match TRBD2. Germline V gene data show CDR1 as MNHNS and CDR2 as SASEGT. Trimming took 3 bases from V and 9 from J; bases not matched to a gene: 10. CDR3 length: 15 amino acids. The chain's CDR3 is CASSDLAGGESEQFF. CDR3 bases: TGTGCCAGCAGTGACCTGGCCGGGGGGGAGAGTGAGCAGTTCTTC.

This chain uses TRBV6-5 with TRBJ1-1; D may be TRBD1 (5 bases). Germline values: CDR1 MNHEY, CDR2 SVGAGI. Trimming removed 4 bases from V and 3 bases from J, with 15 bases in between. The CDR3 is 15 amino acids. This CDR3 reads CASSFWGGTDTEAFF. The CDR3 DNA reads as TGTGCCAGCAGTTTTTGGGGGGGAACCGACACTGAAGCTTTCTTT.

The rearrangement uses TRBV7-3 and TRBJ2-3; TRBD2 aligns across 10 bases. CDR1 SGHTA and CDR2 FQGTGA come from the germline V gene. Trimming removed 4 bases from V and 5 bases from J; junction bases left unmatched: 6. The length of the CDR3 is 15 residues. Here the CDR3 reads CASSSSGGALDTQYF. The CDR3 DNA reads TGTGCCAGCAGCTCGAGCGGGGGGGCCCTAGATACGCAGTATTTT. Using reference TRBV7-3 and TRBJ2-3 for the parts outside the CDR3, the full variable domain is GAGVSQTPSNKVTEKGKYVELRCDPISGHTALYWYRQSLGQGPEFLIYFQGTGAADDSGLPNDRFFAVRPEGSVSTLKIQRTERGDSAVYLCASSSSGGALDTQYFGPGTRLTVL.